Presented here are 19 T cell receptor beta chains from one specimen sequenced in a study of blood T cell repertoires in COVID-19. Assay: immunoSEQ multiplex PCR; the TCRdb copy retains only in-frame clones and omits some. The table has about 430,000 clones, roughly 88% seen once; the top ten hold approximately 1%. The sample consisted of PBMCs or T cells enriched from blood (not recorded which). The receptors stem from a woman aged 25 to 45 with acute COVID-19.

The genes are TRBV24-1 and TRBJ2-1; the D gene is possibly TRBD1 (6 bases). Per germline, CDR1 KGHDR and CDR2 SFDVKD. V lost 3 bases and J 0 bases, leaving 11 bases between the germline ends. This CDR3 is built from 16 residues. CDR3 in amino acids: CATSDRQAISYNEQFF. CDR3 nucleotides: TGTGCCACCAGTGATCGACAGGCGATCTCCTACAATGAGCAGTTCTTC.

This chain connects TRBV13 to TRBJ2-7; D remains ambiguous. Trimming stripped 4 bases from V and 5 bases from J, with 12 bases between. CDR1 PRHDT and CDR2 FYEKMQ come from the germline V gene (reference sequence). The CDR3 extends over 13 amino acids. CDR3 residues: CASSSRGVHEQYF. In nucleotides, the CDR3 is TGTGCCAGCAGCTCAAGAGGAGTCCACGAGCAGTACTTC.

This chain connects TRBV10-3 to TRBJ2-7, with D perhaps matching TRBD1 (6 bases). This CDR3 spans 14 amino acids. V shed 4 bases and J shed 3 bases, with 13 bases lying between them. Germline loops: CDR1 ENHRY, CDR2 SYGVKD. The CDR3 DNA reads as TGTGCCATCAGTGGAACAGGGAGCAGCTACGAGCAGTACTTC. Protein sequence: CAISGTGSSYEQYF.

This sequence joins TRBV10-3 and TRBJ1-2, with 8 bases lining up with TRBD1. V was clipped by 10 bases and J by 4 bases; unmatched bases: 8. Per the germline V gene, CDR1 is ENHRY and CDR2 is SYGVKD. The CDR3 length is 13 residues. The CDR3 region is CANRGDSRYGYTF. In DNA form, the CDR3 reads TGTGCCAACAGGGGGGACAGTCGCTATGGCTACACCTTC.

The rearrangement links TRBV2 to TRBJ1-5; D may be TRBD1 (5 bases). This CDR3 is 13 amino acids long. Germline loops: CDR1 SNHLY, CDR2 FYNNEI. V lost 7 bases, J lost 1 base, and 8 bases lay in between. DNA for the CDR3: TGTGCCAGCACAGGGCTGAGCAATCAGCCCCAGCATTTT. Protein: CASTGLSNQPQHF. Variable domain in full (rest from reference TRBV2 and TRBJ1-5): EPEVTQTPSHQVTQMGQEVILRCVPISNHLYFYWYRQILGQKVEFLVSFYNNEISEKSEIFDDQFSVERPDGSNFTLKIRSTKLEDSAMYFCASTGLSNQPQHFGDGTRLSIL.

The V and J genes are TRBV13 and TRBJ2-2; 11 positions match TRBD1. The CDR3 length is 16 residues. Per germline, CDR1 PRHDT and CDR2 FYEKMQ (reference sequence). After removal of 6 bases from V and 5 bases from J, the junction contained 8 bases not matched to a gene. CDR3 nucleotide sequence: TGTGCCAGCAGGGACACCGGGACAGGGGGAACCGGGGAGCTGTTTTTT. Amino acid sequence: CASRDTGTGGTGELFF. Drawing the rest from reference TRBV13 and TRBJ2-2, the complete variable domain is AAGVIQSPRHLIKEKRETATLKCYPIPRHDTVYWYQQGPGQDPQFLISFYEKMQSDKGSIPDRFSAQQFSDYHSELNMSSLELGDSALYFCASRDTGTGGTGELFFGEGSRLTVL.

This clone has a handful of counts. The chain uses TRBV7-3 and TRBJ2-2; D ambiguous. Deletions cut 5 bases from V and 5 bases from J, with 12 bases between. The germline V gene has CDR1 SGHTA and CDR2 FQGTGA. The CDR3 is 14 amino acids. The CDR3 sequence: CASSPRHGTGELFF. The CDR3 nucleotides read TGTGCCAGCAGCCCGCGCCACGGGACCGGGGAGCTGTTTTTT.

The J gene is TRBJ1-1, the V gene TRBV7-2, with D possibly being TRBD1 (6 bases). Looked up from germline, CDR1 is SGHTA and CDR2 is FQGNSA. Trimming left V 4 bases short and J 2 bases short, with 17 bases between. The CDR3 spans 16 residues. Here the CDR3 reads CASSYDRLGINTEAFF. CDR3 sequence (DNA): TGTGCCAGCAGCTACGACAGGCTCGGGATAAACACTGAAGCTTTCTTT.

The V and J genes are TRBV4-2 and TRBJ1-2, with 10 nucleotides matching TRBD1. Germline CDR1 LGHNA, CDR2 YNFKEQ. The CDR3 totals 14 residues. V was clipped by 1 base and J by 7 bases; unmatched bases: 3. CDR3 nucleotides: TGTGCCAGCAGCCAAGGACAGGGGGCACGTGGCTACACCTTC. It specifies CASSQGQGARGYTF.

This CDR3 is CASDQPGQIFSGANVLTF. CDR3 DNA sequence: TGTGCCAGCGACCAGCCGGGACAAATATTCTCTGGGGCCAACGTCCTGACTTTC. This rearrangement joins TRBV19 to TRBJ2-6, with D possibly matching TRBD1 (6 bases). The CDR3 runs to 18 residues. Trimming stripped 9 bases from V and 0 bases from J, with 21 bases between. CDR1 is LNHDA and CDR2 is SQIVND in the germline V gene (reference sequence).

The rearrangement joins TRBV4-1 to TRBJ1-2; maybe TRBD1 (5 bases). Germline loops: CDR1 MGHRA, CDR2 YSYEKL. The CDR3 length is 14 residues. Deletions cut 3 bases from V and 7 bases from J, with 15 bases between. CDR3 sequence reads: CASSQGTQTGGYTF. The CDR3 DNA reads as TGCGCCAGCAGCCAGGGGACTCAAACGGGTGGCTACACCTTC.

V is TRBV3-1 (or the pseudogene TRBV3-2) and J is TRBJ2-2; no reliable D call. CDR1 is LGHDT and CDR2 is YNNKEL in the germline V gene (reference sequence). The CDR3 spans 13 residues. Deletions cut 4 bases from V and 5 bases from J, with 8 bases between. The CDR3 nucleotides are TGTGCCAGCAGCCCGCGTGAGACCGGGGAGCTGTTTTTT. This gives the protein CASSPRETGELFF.

CDR3 loop: CASSQLASTDTQYF. CDR3 in DNA: TGTGCCAGCAGCCAACTGGCTAGCACAGATACGCAGTATTTT. This chain joins TRBV14 and TRBJ2-3; the D is unclear. The CDR3 has 14 amino acids. Trimming stripped 2 bases from V and 0 bases from J, with 6 bases between. Germline lookup yields CDR1 SGHDN and CDR2 FVKESK.

The chain recombines TRBV6-1 with TRBJ1-3, with TRBD1 as a possible D gene (6 bases). The germline V gene encodes CDR1 MNHNS and CDR2 SASEGT. The CDR3 consists of 14 residues. The germline V and J ends were trimmed by 1 base and 4 bases, with 8 bases remaining between them. The CDR3 DNA follows: TGTGCCAGCAGTGAAGGGGGGCTAGGAAACACCATATATTTT. This gives the protein CASSEGGLGNTIYF.

The J gene is TRBJ2-1, the V gene TRBV27; D is perhaps TRBD1 (5 bases). Trimming cost V 2 bases and J 6 bases, with 17 bases left between them. The CDR3 extends over 16 amino acids. CDR1 and CDR2 (germline): MNHEY, SMNVEV (reference sequence). CDR3 protein: CASSLKGFVFGNEQFF. CDR3 DNA: TGTGCCAGCAGTTTAAAGGGGTTCGTCTTCGGCAATGAGCAGTTCTTC.

This chain joins TRBV12-2 and TRBJ1-2. TRBV12-2 is a recognized pseudogene. The CDR3 runs 17 residues. In nucleotides, the CDR3 is TGTGCAAGTCGCTTAGCGCCGCGGGGGGAATCTCACTATGGCTACACCTTC. Amino acids: CASRLAPRGESHYGYTF.

This chain joins TRBV27 and TRBJ1-2, with 9 bases that match TRBD1. The CDR3 extends over 16 amino acids. Trimming took 5 bases from V and 0 from J; bases not matched to a gene: 7. Germline V gene lookup returns CDR1 MNHEY and CDR2 SMNVEV (reference sequence). The CDR3 DNA follows: TGTGCCAGCAGTCCAGGGACAGGGTCTTCTAACTATGGCTACACCTTC. Translated: CASSPGTGSSNYGYTF.

The genes are TRBV27 and TRBJ1-1; D is unclear. V lost 3 bases to trimming and J lost 5 bases, with 7 bases between them. The germline V gene encodes CDR1 MNHEY and CDR2 SMNVEV (reference sequence). The CDR3 extends over 12 amino acids. CDR3: CASSFRGTEAFF. DNA for the CDR3: TGTGCCAGCAGTTTCAGAGGTACTGAAGCTTTCTTT.

This sequence joins TRBV6-4 and TRBJ1-5; tentative D call: TRBD1 (6 bases). The length of the CDR3 is 17 residues. Germline values: CDR1 MRHNA, CDR2 SNTAGT. Trimming shortened V by 7 bases and J by 2 bases, and 21 bases separated the two germline ends. The CDR3 DNA follows: TGTGCCAGCACCCTCCGTGGTCGGACAGTGGGCAATCAGCCCCAGCATTTT. It is translated as CASTLRGRTVGNQPQHF.